The 17 T cell receptor beta chains below come from one sample, sequenced in a study of CD8 T cells in ankylosing spondylitis. TCRdb reprocessed the 5' RACE reads via MiXCR and lists one record per CDR3 protein. Of a few hundred thousand distinct CDR3 sequences in the sample, around a tenth are singletons; the top ten hold about 6.8%. The sequenced sample consisted of blood, either unsorted or a sorted T cell fraction (not recorded which). The receptors were gathered from a male donor with ankylosing spondylitis or in good health (not recorded which).

This clonotype was seen a handful of times. The CDR3 loop reads CASRGFQGMAGELFF. DNA of the CDR3: TGTGCCAGCCGAGGATTCCAGGGGATGGCCGGGGAGCTGTTTTTT. This rearrangement joins TRBV7-9 to TRBJ2-2; D may be TRBD1 (6 bases). CDR3 length equals 15 residues. Germline CDR1 and CDR2: SEHNR and FQNEAQ (reference sequence). Trimming left V 8 bases short and J 6 bases short, with 19 bases between.

This clonotype has a handful of counts. V is TRBV6-1 and J is TRBJ2-3, with TRBD1 identical over 9 bases. CDR1 MNHNS and CDR2 SASEGT come from the germline V gene. V shed 3 bases and J 4 bases; nucleotides not matched to a gene: 8. The CDR3 has 16 amino acids. The CDR3 sequence: CASSDRDREYADTQYF. Written as DNA, the CDR3 is TGTGCCAGCAGTGACCGGGACAGGGAATATGCAGATACGCAGTATTTT.

This clonotype has just a few counts. The gene calls are TRBV19 and TRBJ2-3, with no clear D. Germline V gene sequence: CDR1 LNHDA, CDR2 SQIVND (reference sequence). Between the trimmed V and J ends, which lost 1 base and 0 bases, there was a span of 8 bases. The CDR3 spans 15 residues. The CDR3 sequence is CASSIGLVSTDTQYF. The CDR3 bases are TGTGCCAGTAGTATAGGCCTAGTAAGCACAGATACGCAGTATTTT.

The chain joins TRBV11-3 to TRBJ1-1; D call uncertain. The CDR3 runs 16 residues. V was pared by 2 bases and J by 1 base, with 14 bases between. CDR1 is SGHNT and CDR2 is YENEEA in the germline V gene. This CDR3 reads CASSLRLGIRNTEAFF. The CDR3 nucleotides read TGTGCCAGCAGCTTAAGACTAGGCATTAGGAACACTGAAGCTTTCTTT.

V and J are TRBV2 and TRBJ2-3; D gene uncertain. Germline V gene sequence: CDR1 SNHLY, CDR2 FYNNEI. The CDR3 consists of 13 residues. Trimming removed 3 bases at V and 3 bases at J, with 7 bases between. CDR3 bases: TGTGCCAGCAGTGACACAGAGACAGATACGCAGTATTTT. Translating it yields CASSDTETDTQYF.

This clonotype was picked up many times. The chain couples TRBV5-1 to TRBJ2-1; 8 bases match TRBD1. With V trimmed by 2 bases and J by 5 bases, 6 bases remained unmatched. This CDR3 has 15 residues. Germline V lookup: CDR1 SGHRS, CDR2 YFSETQ. Here the CDR3 reads CASSLIQGEDNEQFF. DNA of the CDR3: TGCGCCAGCAGCTTAATACAGGGGGAGGACAATGAGCAGTTCTTC.

This clonotype was recorded at least ten times. V is TRBV27 and J is TRBJ2-7, with a possible D match to TRBD1 (6 bases). The V end lost 4 bases, the J end lost 3 bases, and 10 bases lay between the germline ends. This CDR3 spans 13 amino acids. Germline V CDR1 and CDR2: MNHEY, SMNVEV (reference sequence). Here the CDR3 DNA reads TGTGCCAGCAGTTCGACGACAGGCTACGAGCAGTACTTC. Translation gives CASSSTTGYEQYF.

The DNA for the CDR3 is TGTGCCAGCAGCCTCTTGACAGCAGGGGGGGAGACCCAGTACTTC. It translates to CASSLLTAGGETQYF. The chain has TRBV11-2 and TRBJ2-5, with D perhaps matching TRBD1 (7 bases). V gave up 5 bases and J gave up 5 bases, with 18 bases separating them. This CDR3 comprises 15 residues. CDR1 SGHAT and CDR2 FQNNGV come from the germline V gene. Variable domain in full (rest from reference TRBV11-2 and TRBJ2-5): EAGVAQSPRYKIIEKRQSVAFWCNPISGHATLYWYQQILGQGPKLLIQFQNNGVVDDSQLPKDRFSAERLKGVDSTLKIQPAKLEDSAVYLCASSLLTAGGETQYFGPGTRLLVL.

This clonotype was picked up many times. The chain links TRBV28 to TRBJ1-1, with D perhaps matching TRBD1 (6 bases). Germline loops: CDR1 MDHEN, CDR2 SYDVKM. V lost 3 bases and J lost 1, with 9 bases in between. CDR3 size: 14 residues. DNA for the CDR3: TGTGCCAGCAGTTTTGGGGGGGCGAACACTGAAGCTTTCTTT. This codes for CASSFGGANTEAFF.

This clonotype was seen repeatedly, ten times or more. In nucleotides, the CDR3 is TGTGCCAGCAGCCCAGGGACTAGCGGGAGGACCGGGGAGCTGTTTTTT. It codes for CASSPGTSGRTGELFF. This chain uses TRBV9 with TRBJ2-2, with 15 bases that match TRBD2. Looked up from germline, CDR1 is SGDLS and CDR2 is YYNGEE. This CDR3 is built from 16 residues. V gave up 4 bases and J gave up 5 bases; unmatched junction bases: 3.

The chain carries TRBV3-1 and TRBJ2-7, with 9 bases lining up with TRBD1. With 3 bases clipped from V and 2 bases from J, the junction kept 2 bases outside the gene matches. This CDR3 spans 14 amino acids. The germline V gene encodes CDR1 LGHDT and CDR2 YNNKEL (reference sequence). For the CDR3, the DNA is TGTGCCAGCAGCCATGGGACAGGGACCTACGAGCAGTACTTC. As protein: CASSHGTGTYEQYF.

Ten or more counts support this clonotype. This rearrangement joins TRBV5-1 to TRBJ2-7; TRBD1 agrees at 7 bases. This CDR3 spans 12 amino acids. The ends lost 3 bases at V and 4 bases at J; junction bases unmatched: 1. The germline CDR1 and CDR2 sequences are SGHRS and YFSETQ. The CDR3 nucleotides read TGCGCCAGCAGCTCACAGGGGTACGAGCAGTACTTC. This gives the protein CASSSQGYEQYF. Variable domain in full (rest from reference TRBV5-1 and TRBJ2-7): KAGVTQTPRYLIKTRGQQVTLSCSPISGHRSVSWYQQTPGQGLQFLFEYFSETQRNKGNFPGRFSGRQFSNSRSEMNVSTLELGDSALYLCASSSQGYEQYFGPGTRLTVT.

J is TRBJ2-2 and V is TRBV11-2, with D tentatively TRBD1 or TRBD2 (5 bases each). Germline loops: CDR1 SGHAT, CDR2 FQNNGV. This CDR3 region has 16 residues. Trimming stripped 3 bases from V and 0 bases from J, with 11 bases between. Here the CDR3 reads CASSFVGTANTGELFF. CDR3 sequence (DNA): TGTGCCAGCAGCTTTGTGGGGACCGCGAACACCGGGGAGCTGTTTTTT. The full variable domain, completed using reference TRBV11-2 and TRBJ2-2, is EAGVAQSPRYKIIEKRQSVAFWCNPISGHATLYWYQQILGQGPKLLIQFQNNGVVDDSQLPKDRFSAERLKGVDSTLKIQPAKLEDSAVYLCASSFVGTANTGELFFGEGSRLTVL.

This clonotype was seen at least ten times. The rearrangement joins TRBV5-1 to TRBJ2-7, with a tentative D call TRBD2 (6 bases). CDR3 length equals 14 residues. Germline values: CDR1 SGHRS, CDR2 YFSETQ. Between the trimmed V and J ends, which lost 0 bases and 1 base, there was a span of 8 bases. The CDR3 reads CASSLELASYEQYF. The CDR3, as DNA: TGCGCCAGCAGCTTGGAACTAGCTTCCTACGAGCAGTACTTC.

The chain uses TRBV7-3 and TRBJ2-1; no clear D. Per germline, CDR1 SGHTA and CDR2 FQGTGA. The V gene lost 6 bases and the J gene lost 7 bases, with 13 bases spanning the gap. The CDR3 spans 13 residues. The CDR3 protein is CASSPTWGNEQFF. CDR3 nucleotide sequence: TGTGCCAGCAGTCCTACGTGGGGTAATGAGCAGTTCTTC.

With respect to this clonotype: An end of the junction differs from the germline gene, which may be a read error. This sequence joins TRBV4-1 and TRBJ2-2, with a weak D call TRBD1 (5 bases). Germline CDR1 reads MGHRA; CDR2 reads YSYEKL. This CDR3 spans 16 amino acids. The CDR3 nucleotides read TGCGCCAGCAGCCTCGGCGGACACTGGAACACCGGAGAGCTGTTTTTT. As protein: CASSLGGHWNTGELFF.

This clonotype was picked up many times. The chain recombines TRBV29-1 with TRBJ1-2, with TRBD1 identical over 8 bases. CDR3 length: 13 amino acids. V trimming: 6 bases; J trimming: 4 bases; junction bases outside the gene matches: 7. Looked up from germline, CDR1 is SQVTM and CDR2 is ANQGSEA. DNA for the CDR3: TGCAGCGTGAGACAGGGGAATAGCTATGGCTACACCTTC. It encodes CSVRQGNSYGYTF.